The next 16 T cell receptor beta chains were all read from a single sample in a study of T cell clusters in autoimmune cytopenias. TRB rearrangements were amplified by touch-down multiplex PCR with mixed TRB-A/B primers. TCRdb re-called the multiplex PCR reads; one entry per CDR3 protein, DNA not given. The sample has approximately 4,900 distinct CDR3 sequences. Each sample's input was about 250 ng genomic DNA, some 40,000 genome equivalents. These data are also associated with another study on T cell repertoires in aging, cancer and after chemotherapy.

Specimen: peripheral blood. These receptors were taken from a human donor with chronic lymphocytic leukemia. The donor label of this sample is uncertain.

J is TRBJ1-2 and V is TRBV14; absent DNA, TCRdb's TRBD1 call cannot be checked. The CDR3 runs 17 residues. Germline CDR1 is SGHDN and CDR2 is FVKESK. The CDR3 sequence is CASSQDRLTGILGGYTF.

This clonotype registers large (0.1 to 1%) by frequency. V is TRBV27 and J is TRBJ2-4; the TCRdb call, TRBD1, lacks DNA for checking. Germline CDR1 is MNHEY and CDR2 is SMNVEV (reference sequence). This CDR3 region has 17 residues. CDR3 in amino acids: CASSLDPTPSAKNIQYF.

The rearrangement links TRBV20-1 to TRBJ2-2; lacking DNA, the TRBD2 call made by TCRdb goes unchecked. Germline CDR1 is DFQATT and CDR2 is SNEGSKA (reference sequence). This CDR3 region has 16 residues. CDR3 sequence: CSAREYGGLATGELFF.

The rearrangement links TRBV18 to TRBJ2-3; TCRdb's D call, TRBD2, is unchecked because there is no DNA. Germline V lookup: CDR1 KGHSH, CDR2 LQKENI. CDR3 size: 16 residues. CDR3 loop: CASSPLAGGRTDTQYF.

Considering frequency, this clonotype is medium-sized. J is TRBJ2-1 and V is TRBV29-1. CDR1 SQVTM and CDR2 ANQGSEA come from the germline V gene. The CDR3 covers 13 residues. The CDR3 here is CSVDASNYNEQFF.

The chain's CDR3 is CASSSQGYNEQFF. The chain recombines TRBV7-2 with TRBJ2-1; the TCRdb D gene call, TRBD1, has no DNA to confirm it. The CDR3 runs to 13 residues. The germline V gene encodes CDR1 SGHTA and CDR2 FQGNSA.

J is TRBJ1-2 and V is TRBV6-2 or TRBV6-3; there is no DNA to check the TCRdb D call of TRBD1. Germline loops: CDR1 MNHEY, CDR2 SVGEGT. This CDR3 contains 14 residues. CDR3 protein: CASRIGTENYGYTF.

The rearrangement links TRBV6-5 to TRBJ2-2; TCRdb's D call, TRBD1, is unchecked because there is no DNA. Germline values: CDR1 MNHEY, CDR2 SVGAGI. The CDR3 covers 13 residues. The CDR3 is CASQTGFTGELFF.

This clonotype is identified as medium-sized from frequency. The chain joins TRBV29-1 to TRBJ2-1; checking the TCRdb D call of TRBD1 is not possible without DNA. The CDR3 loop spans 13 amino acids. The V gene's germline CDR1 is SQVTM and CDR2 ANQGSEA. This CDR3 reads CSVARGTRNEQFF.

The rearrangement links TRBV4-2 to TRBJ1-1; TCRdb's D call of TRBD1 is untestable without DNA. The CDR3 is 16 amino acids. Germline CDR1 and CDR2: LGHNA and YNFKEQ. The CDR3 loop reads CASSPRGTGLNTEAFF.

Its frequency marks this clonotype as medium-sized. The rearrangement uses TRBV11-3 and TRBJ1-5. The CDR3 contains 12 residues. Germline loops: CDR1 SGHNT, CDR2 YENEEA. This CDR3 reads CASSQGGSPQHF.

The rearrangement uses TRBV20-1 and TRBJ1-5. The CDR3 is 13 residues long. CDR1 DFQATT and CDR2 SNEGSKA come from the germline V gene (reference sequence). The CDR3 loop reads CSASQDVDQPQHF.

The J gene is TRBJ1-1, the V gene TRBV6-5. The CDR3 is 13 residues long. Germline V gene sequence: CDR1 MNHEY, CDR2 SVGAGI. CDR3 sequence reads: CASSYSHNTEAFF.

This clonotype is called medium-sized based on its frequency. The gene calls are TRBV19 and TRBJ2-1; the D call from TCRdb, TRBD1, cannot be confirmed without DNA. The CDR3 consists of 13 residues. In germline, CDR1 is LNHDA, CDR2 SQIVND (reference sequence). CDR3 in amino acids: CASSTTVYNEQFF.

The chain is built from TRBV2 and TRBJ2-7; there is no DNA to check the TCRdb D call of TRBD1. This CDR3 comprises 15 residues. The germline CDR1 and CDR2 sequences are SNHLY and FYNNEI. Here the CDR3 reads CASREGTGTTYEQYF.

The chain has TRBV6-5 and TRBJ2-3. Germline CDR1 reads MNHEY; CDR2 reads SVGAGI. The CDR3 consists of 13 residues. The CDR3 is CASSGLRGRTQYF.